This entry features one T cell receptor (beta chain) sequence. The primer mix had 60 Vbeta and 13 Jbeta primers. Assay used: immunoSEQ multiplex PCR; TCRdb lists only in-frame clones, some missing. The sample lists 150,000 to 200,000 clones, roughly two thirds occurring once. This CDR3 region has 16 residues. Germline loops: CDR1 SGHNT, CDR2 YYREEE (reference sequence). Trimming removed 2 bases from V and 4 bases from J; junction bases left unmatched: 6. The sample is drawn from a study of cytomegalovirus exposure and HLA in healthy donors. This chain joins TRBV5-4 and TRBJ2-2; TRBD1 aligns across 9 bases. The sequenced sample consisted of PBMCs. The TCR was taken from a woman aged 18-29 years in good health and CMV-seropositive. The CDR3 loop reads CASSFSGTGITGELFF. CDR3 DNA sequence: TGTGCCAGCAGCTTTTCCGGGACAGGGATCACCGGGGAGCTGTTTTTT.